The 24 T cell receptor beta chains below all came from one sample that was sequenced in a study of graft-versus-host responses after intestinal transplantation. For these receptors, no antigen is known. Profiled with immunoSEQ multiplex PCR; TCRdb holds only in-frame clones, not every one. The profile shows 50,000 to 75,000 clones, approximately 94% of them singletons. Sequences were derived from unstimulated CD4+ T cells sorted from spleen or lymph node cells, sampled before transplant. All receptors derive from a human donor who was the organ donor for an intestinal transplant.

J is TRBJ1-1 and V is TRBV5-6, with 11 bases fitting TRBD1. After removal of 1 base from V and 1 base from J, the junction contained 12 bases not matched to a gene. Germline CDR1 reads SGHDT; CDR2 reads YYEEEE. The CDR3 extends over 19 amino acids. The CDR3 protein is CASSLLGQGVLSTNTEAFF. CDR3 DNA sequence: TGTGCCAGCAGCTTGTTGGGACAGGGGGTTTTGTCGACGAACACTGAAGCTTTCTTT.

J is TRBJ2-4 and V is TRBV14; D gene uncertain. Between the trimmed V and J ends, which lost 1 base and 3 bases, there was a span of 13 bases. The CDR3 contains 16 residues. Germline-derived CDR1 and CDR2 are SGHDN and FVKESK. CDR3 coding DNA: TGTGCCAGCAGCCAAGTTTCCGGTGTGGGCAAAAACATTCAGTACTTC. Amino acid sequence: CASSQVSGVGKNIQYF.

The rearrangement links TRBV18 to TRBJ2-5; 9 nucleotides agree with TRBD1. Germline CDR1 KGHSH, CDR2 LQKENI. The CDR3 consists of 17 residues. V lost 1 base to trimming and J lost 4 bases; unmatched junction nucleotides: 10. Written as DNA, the CDR3 is TGTGCCAGCTCACCACGGACGGGACAGGGAATATCAGAGACCCAGTACTTC. Protein: CASSPRTGQGISETQYF.

The chain uses TRBV19 and TRBJ2-4; D not certain. Germline CDR1 is LNHDA and CDR2 is SQIVND (reference sequence). This CDR3 has 13 amino acids. Trimming left V 3 bases short and J 1 base short, with 4 bases between. The CDR3 DNA follows: TGTGCCAGTAGTATGTGGGCCAAAAACATTCAGTACTTC. Translated, it gives CASSMWAKNIQYF.

CDR3 nucleotides: TGCGCCAGCAGCTTGGTTTCACGGGGGGGCCTCTACGAGCAGTACTTC. This encodes CASSLVSRGGLYEQYF. This chain links TRBV5-1 with TRBJ2-7; the match to TRBD2 covers 8 bases. V was clipped by 0 bases and J by 3 bases; unmatched bases: 8. The CDR3 contains 16 residues. Germline V lookup: CDR1 SGHRS, CDR2 YFSETQ.

The J gene is TRBJ2-5, the V gene TRBV7-2; the D is unclear. Trimming removed 1 base from V and 2 bases from J, with 8 bases in between. Germline CDR1 reads SGHTA; CDR2 reads FQGNSA. There are 14 residues in the CDR3. The CDR3 coding sequence is TGTGCCAGCAGCTTAGAACGCCGTCAAGAGACCCAGTACTTC. Translating it yields CASSLERRQETQYF.

The rearrangement links TRBV4-3 to TRBJ1-3, with D possibly TRBD1 on 5 matching bases. V lost 0 bases and J 3 bases, leaving 12 bases between the germline ends. The CDR3 is 16 amino acids. CDR1 and CDR2 (germline): LGHNA, YSLEER. CDR3 protein: CASSQDPVRVGNTIYF. The CDR3, as DNA: TGCGCCAGCAGCCAAGATCCCGTCAGGGTTGGAAACACCATATATTTT.

For this clone: One junction end disagrees with the germline gene, perhaps due to a read error. Here the CDR3 DNA reads TGTGCCAGCTCGCCACTCAGGGGGAGAGGGACTGAAGCTTTCTTT. This sequence encodes CASSPLRGRGTEAFF. The rearrangement links TRBV18 to TRBJ1-1; TRBD1 agrees at 7 bases. Germline-derived CDR1 and CDR2 are KGHSH and LQKENI. This CDR3 comprises 15 residues. The full variable domain, with the rest looked up from reference TRBV18 and TRBJ1-1, is NAGVMQNPRHLVRRRGQEARLRCSPMKGHSHVYWYRQLPEEGLKFMVYLQKENIIDESGMPKERFSAEFPKEGPSILRIQQVVRGDSAAYFCASSPLRGRGTEAFFGQGTRLTVV.

V is TRBV5-4 and J is TRBJ2-3; 12 nucleotides match TRBD2. V lost 1 base, J lost 4 bases, and 4 bases stayed unmatched. Germline V gene data show CDR1 as SGHNT and CDR2 as YYREEE (reference sequence). The CDR3 is 16 amino acids. As DNA, the CDR3 is TGTGCCAGCAGCTTGAGGCTAGCGGGGGGGCCAGATACGCAGTATTTT. Translating it yields CASSLRLAGGPDTQYF. The full variable domain, completed using reference TRBV5-4 and TRBJ2-3, is ETGVTQSPTHLIKTRGQQVTLRCSSQSGHNTVSWYQQALGQGPQFIFQYYREEENGRGNFPPRFSGLQFPNYSSELNVNALELDDSALYLCASSLRLAGGPDTQYFGPGTRLTVL.

The chain couples TRBV6-1 to TRBJ1-4; a possible D gene is TRBD1 (6 bases). V gave up 7 bases and J gave up 6 bases, with 15 bases separating them. Germline lookup yields CDR1 MNHNS and CDR2 SASEGT. The CDR3 sequence is 14 residues long. The CDR3 is CASTGQPGDEKLFF. The CDR3 DNA sequence: TGTGCCAGCACTGGACAGCCCGGGGATGAAAAACTGTTTTTT.

The chain is built from TRBV7-9 and TRBJ1-1; D is ambiguous. This CDR3 has 14 residues. V lost 3 bases and J lost 6, with 14 bases in between. Germline loops: CDR1 SEHNR, CDR2 FQNEAQ (reference sequence). The CDR3 DNA reads TGTGCCAGCAGCTTCACAACAGTCCACTCTGAAGCTTTCTTT. It is translated as CASSFTTVHSEAFF.

The rearrangement joins TRBV6-5 to TRBJ2-2; D unclear. With 7 bases removed from V and 4 bases from J, the gap between germline ends came to 16 bases. This CDR3 is 15 amino acids long. CDR1 and CDR2 from the germline V gene are MNHEY and SVGAGI. The CDR3 DNA sequence: TGTGCCAGCAATAAAATCCCCCGAGGCACCGGGGAGCTGTTTTTT. Residues: CASNKIPRGTGELFF.

This rearrangement joins TRBV6-1 to TRBJ2-5, with 10 bases aligning to TRBD1. The J call may be faulty, since TRBJ2-7 better matches the DNA end. This CDR3 contains 14 residues. The germline gives CDR1 MNHNS, CDR2 SASEGT. The CDR3, as DNA: TGTGCCAGCAAAAGGGGACAGGGGCCCTACGAGCAGTACTTC. This translates into CASKRGQGPYEQYF.

The V call is TRBV11-2, the J call TRBJ2-3; 10 bases fit TRBD2. Losses at the gene ends were 2 bases for V and 3 bases for J; bases not matched to a gene: 14. The CDR3 sequence is 19 residues long. In germline, CDR1 is SGHAT, CDR2 FQNNGV. The CDR3 coding sequence is TGTGCCAGCAGCTTAAAGCGGGGGGGCCTGGTTTCGTCTACAGATACGCAGTATTTT. This sequence encodes CASSLKRGGLVSSTDTQYF.

The chain joins TRBV6-6 to TRBJ2-5, with a weak D call TRBD1 (7 bases). Germline CDR1 reads MNHNY; CDR2 reads SVGAGI (reference sequence). V was trimmed by 6 bases and J by 4 bases, leaving 21 bases between them. This CDR3 has 16 amino acids. The CDR3 spells CASRPPQGEEGETQYF. DNA for the CDR3: TGTGCCAGCAGGCCTCCCCAGGGGGAGGAGGGAGAGACCCAGTACTTC.

The gene calls are TRBV5-4 and TRBJ1-2; the D gene is possibly TRBD1 (6 bases). The CDR3 covers 18 residues. V shed 2 bases and J shed 4 bases, with 24 bases lying between them. Germline values: CDR1 SGHNT, CDR2 YYREEE (reference sequence). The chain's CDR3 is CASSLSGPDRAPVYGYTF. CDR3 sequence (DNA): TGTGCCAGCAGCTTATCCGGACCGGACAGAGCCCCAGTCTATGGCTACACCTTC.

The V and J genes are TRBV19 and TRBJ1-4, with D possibly TRBD1 on 6 matching bases. With 3 bases removed from V and 0 bases from J, the gap between germline ends came to 8 bases. The germline V gene has CDR1 LNHDA and CDR2 SQIVND (reference sequence). The CDR3 length is 15 residues. CDR3 protein: CASSMDSTTNEKLFF. For the CDR3, the DNA is TGTGCCAGTAGTATGGACAGCACAACTAATGAAAAACTGTTTTTT.

The J gene is TRBJ2-2, the V gene TRBV9; D gene unclear. This CDR3 comprises 13 residues. Per the germline V gene, CDR1 is SGDLS and CDR2 is YYNGEE. V gave up 3 bases and J gave up 6 bases, with 9 bases separating them. CDR3 region: CASSEMDAGELFF. For the CDR3, the DNA is TGTGCCAGCAGCGAGATGGACGCCGGGGAGCTGTTTTTT. Full variable domain (rest looked up from reference TRBV9 and TRBJ2-2): DSGVTQTPKHLITATGQRVTLRCSPRSGDLSVYWYQQSLDQGLQFLIQYYNGEERAKGNILERFSAQQFPDLHSELNLSSLELGDSALYFCASSEMDAGELFFGEGSRLTVL.

This chain connects TRBV9 to TRBJ2-3; D may correspond to TRBD1 or TRBD2 (6 bases each). The CDR3 has 17 residues. V was pared by 3 bases and J by 1 base, with 18 bases between. Per the germline V gene, CDR1 is SGDLS and CDR2 is YYNGEE. Written as DNA, the CDR3 is TGTGCCAGCAGCGCTTACAGGGAGGTCGTAGGCACAGATACGCAGTATTTT. It specifies CASSAYREVVGTDTQYF.

This clone came up once. The chain is built from TRBV9 and TRBJ2-5, with D perhaps given as TRBD1 or TRBD2 (5 bases each). V lost 4 bases, J lost 2 bases, and 18 bases lay in between. The germline V gene has CDR1 SGDLS and CDR2 YYNGEE. The CDR3 consists of 16 residues. Here the CDR3 reads CASSPGRGVGQETQYF. The CDR3 coding sequence is TGTGCCAGCAGCCCTGGGAGAGGGGTGGGGCAAGAGACCCAGTACTTC. The complete variable domain, with remaining parts taken from reference TRBV9 and TRBJ2-5, reads DSGVTQTPKHLITATGQRVTLRCSPRSGDLSVYWYQQSLDQGLQFLIQYYNGEERAKGNILERFSAQQFPDLHSELNLSSLELGDSALYFCASSPGRGVGQETQYFGPGTRLLVL.

The count of this clone is one. The chain has TRBV18 and TRBJ1-2; D possibly corresponds to TRBD1 (6 bases). CDR3 length equals 15 residues. CDR1 KGHSH and CDR2 LQKENI come from the germline V gene. Trimming took off 1 base at V and 2 bases at J, with 11 bases between the two ends. The CDR3 protein is CASSPLMGANYGYTF. In DNA form, the CDR3 reads TGTGCCAGCTCACCACTAATGGGGGCGAACTATGGCTACACCTTC.

This clone was seen a handful of times. CDR3 nucleotides: TGCGCCAGCAGCTTGGGGGACAGGGGGAACACCGGGGAGCTGTTTTTT. As protein: CASSLGDRGNTGELFF. The gene calls are TRBV5-1 and TRBJ2-2; 10 bases line up with TRBD1. Germline loops: CDR1 SGHRS, CDR2 YFSETQ. J was trimmed by 1 base and V by 0 bases; bases with no gene match: 0. The CDR3 is 16 amino acids. Full variable domain (outside the CDR3, taken from reference TRBV5-1 and TRBJ2-2): KAGVTQTPRYLIKTRGQQVTLSCSPISGHRSVSWYQQTPGQGLQFLFEYFSETQRNKGNFPGRFSGRQFSNSRSEMNVSTLELGDSALYLCASSLGDRGNTGELFFGEGSRLTVL.

This clone was picked up one time. V gene TRBV9 combines with J gene TRBJ2-3; possible D gene TRBD1, 5 bases. The CDR3 contains 17 residues. Germline values: CDR1 SGDLS, CDR2 YYNGEE. Trimming left V 3 bases short and J 4 bases short, with 21 bases between. As DNA, the CDR3 is TGTGCCAGCAGCGCCCAGGCAAGGGGAAGTGTTGCAGATACGCAGTATTTT. The encoded protein is CASSAQARGSVADTQYF.

Comments on this clone: This sample includes further DNA sequences coding for the same CDR3. V gene TRBV5-1 combines with J gene TRBJ1-2, with 8 bases matching TRBD1. J gave up 4 bases and V 0 bases, and 2 bases lay outside the gene matches. The germline CDR1 and CDR2 sequences are SGHRS and YFSETQ. The CDR3 is made up of 14 amino acids. The CDR3 reads CASSLGQGPYGYTF. The CDR3 nucleotides read TGCGCCAGCAGCTTGGGACAGGGGCCCTATGGCTACACCTTC. Looking up the rest from reference TRBV5-1 and TRBJ1-2 gives the full variable domain: KAGVTQTPRYLIKTRGQQVTLSCSPISGHRSVSWYQQTPGQGLQFLFEYFSETQRNKGNFPGRFSGRQFSNSRSEMNVSTLELGDSALYLCASSLGQGPYGYTFGSGTRLTVV.